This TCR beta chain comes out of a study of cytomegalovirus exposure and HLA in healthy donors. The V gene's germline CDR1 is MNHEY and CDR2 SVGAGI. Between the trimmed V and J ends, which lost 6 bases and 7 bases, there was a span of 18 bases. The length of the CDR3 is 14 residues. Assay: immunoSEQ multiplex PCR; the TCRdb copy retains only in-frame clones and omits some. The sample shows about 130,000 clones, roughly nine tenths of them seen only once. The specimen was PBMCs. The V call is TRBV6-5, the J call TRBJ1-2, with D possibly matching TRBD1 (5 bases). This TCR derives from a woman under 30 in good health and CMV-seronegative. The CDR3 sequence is CASRLIPLRGGYTF. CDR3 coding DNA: TGTGCCAGCAGGCTCATTCCTCTTAGGGGTGGCTACACCTTC.